This T cell receptor (beta chain) originates from a study of T cells in Graves' hyperthyroidism and ophthalmopathy. This CDR3 is built from 11 residues. J gave up 7 bases and V 6 bases, and 4 bases lay outside the gene matches. The germline V gene has CDR1 DFQATT and CDR2 SNEGSKA (reference sequence). This clonotype was observed at least ten times. Regions amplified from RNA transcripts were the TCR beta CDR3 regions. The study used the HTBI primer set for a first-round RT-PCR of the TCR CDR3. TCRdb reanalysed the multiplex PCR reads using MiXCR and keeps one entry per CDR3 protein. The sample has about 680,000 distinct CDR3 sequences; around 40% are singletons.

The receptor was derived from a woman in her 40s with Graves' hyperthyroidism. Sample: blood. V and J are TRBV20-1 and TRBJ1-2, with 8 bases identical to TRBD1. CDR3 DNA sequence: TGCAGTGCCCAGGGGGCGGGTGGCTACACCTTC. It codes for CSAQGAGGYTF.